This T cell receptor beta chain was sequenced during a study of breast tumors, draining lymph nodes, adjacent tissues. Notes on the study in general: Tumor TCR diversity was below lymph nodes but above nontumor tissue. Data fit most tumor T cells coming from lymph node, expanding in tumor. Compared with basal-like, luminal-like tumors shared significantly more repertoire with nontumor tissue. Tumor T cell lymph node origin was a supported hypothesis, not proven.

Germline V gene lookup returns CDR1 DFQATT and CDR2 SNEGSKA (reference sequence). The CDR3 runs to 13 residues. This clonotype occurred many times. Its target is not known. The junction departs from the called germline gene at one end, perhaps through a read error. Axillary draining lymph nodes of breast cancer patients supplied the node samples. TCRdb re-derived calls from the multiplex PCR reads in MiXCR, one entry per CDR3 protein. The table lists tens of thousands of distinct CDR3 sequences, approximately 30% of them singletons. This sequence joins TRBV20-1 and TRBJ1-5, with D unresolved. The specimen sequenced was axillary lymph node tissue. The source is a female donor with breast cancer. Some clones in this sample may be carry-over from other donors' samples. The DNA of the CDR3 is TGCAGTGTCAGTCGGGGAAGCAATCAGCTCCAGCATTTT. Protein sequence: CSVSRGSNQLQHF.